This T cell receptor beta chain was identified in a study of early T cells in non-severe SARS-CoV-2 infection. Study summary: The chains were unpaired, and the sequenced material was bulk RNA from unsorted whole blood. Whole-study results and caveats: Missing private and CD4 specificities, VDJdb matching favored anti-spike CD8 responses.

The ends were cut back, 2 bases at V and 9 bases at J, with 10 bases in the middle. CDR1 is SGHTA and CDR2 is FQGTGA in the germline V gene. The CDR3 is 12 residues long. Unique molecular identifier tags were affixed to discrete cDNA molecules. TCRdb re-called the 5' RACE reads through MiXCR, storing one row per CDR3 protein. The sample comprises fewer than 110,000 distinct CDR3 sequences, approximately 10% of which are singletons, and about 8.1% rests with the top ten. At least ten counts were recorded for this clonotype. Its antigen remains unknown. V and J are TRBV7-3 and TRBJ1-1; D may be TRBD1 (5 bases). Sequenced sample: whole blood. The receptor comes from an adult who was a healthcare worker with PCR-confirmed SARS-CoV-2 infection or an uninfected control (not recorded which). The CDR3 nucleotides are TGTGCCAGCAGCTTAGGCCAGGGACAAGCTTTCTTT. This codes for CASSLGQGQAFF.